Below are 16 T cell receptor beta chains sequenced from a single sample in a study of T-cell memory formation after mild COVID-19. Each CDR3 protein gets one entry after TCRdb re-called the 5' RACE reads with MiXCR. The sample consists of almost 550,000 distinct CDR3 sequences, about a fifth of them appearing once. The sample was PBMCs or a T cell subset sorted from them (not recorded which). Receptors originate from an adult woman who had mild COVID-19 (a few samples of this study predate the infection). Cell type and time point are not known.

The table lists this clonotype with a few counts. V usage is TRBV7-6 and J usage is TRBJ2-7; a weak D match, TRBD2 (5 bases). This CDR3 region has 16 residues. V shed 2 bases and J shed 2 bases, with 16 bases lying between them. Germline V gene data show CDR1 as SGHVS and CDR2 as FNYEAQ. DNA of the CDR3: TGTGCCAGCAGCTTATCTGGTTGGACTGGGGCCTACGAGCAGTACTTC. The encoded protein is CASSLSGWTGAYEQYF.

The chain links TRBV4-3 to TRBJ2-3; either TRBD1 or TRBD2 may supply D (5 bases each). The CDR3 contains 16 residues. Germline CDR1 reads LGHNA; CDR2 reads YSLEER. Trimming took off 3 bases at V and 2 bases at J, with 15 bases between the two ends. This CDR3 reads CASSQAPGALTDTQYF. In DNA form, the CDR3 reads TGCGCCAGCAGCCAGGCCCCCGGGGCACTCACAGATACGCAGTATTTT.

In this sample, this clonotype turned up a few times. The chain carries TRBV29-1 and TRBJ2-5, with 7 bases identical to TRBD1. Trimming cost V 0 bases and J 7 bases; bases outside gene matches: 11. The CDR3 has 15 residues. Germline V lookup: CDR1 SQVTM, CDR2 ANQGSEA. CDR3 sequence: CSVEDGTEGSRTQYF. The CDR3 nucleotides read TGCAGCGTTGAAGATGGGACAGAGGGCTCGAGGACCCAGTACTTC.

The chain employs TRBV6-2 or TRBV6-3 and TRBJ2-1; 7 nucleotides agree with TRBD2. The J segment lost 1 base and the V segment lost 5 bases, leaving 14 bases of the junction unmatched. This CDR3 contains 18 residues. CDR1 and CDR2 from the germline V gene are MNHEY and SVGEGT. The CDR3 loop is CASSQHSLANPSYNEQFF. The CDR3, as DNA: TGTGCCAGCAGTCAACACTCACTAGCGAACCCTTCCTACAATGAGCAGTTCTTC.

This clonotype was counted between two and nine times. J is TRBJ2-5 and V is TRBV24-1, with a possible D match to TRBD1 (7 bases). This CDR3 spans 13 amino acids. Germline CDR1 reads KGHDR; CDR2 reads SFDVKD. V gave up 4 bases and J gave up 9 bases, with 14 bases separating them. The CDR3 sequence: CATSETGEVAQYF. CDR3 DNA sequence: TGTGCCACCAGTGAAACAGGGGAGGTGGCCCAGTACTTC.

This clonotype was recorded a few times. In nucleotides, the CDR3 is TGCGCCAGCAGCTTGGGTCAGGGTGAAGTAGATGAAGCTTTCTTT. This sequence encodes CASSLGQGEVDEAFF. This chain links TRBV5-1 with TRBJ1-1; TRBD1 might be the D (5 bases). V was trimmed by 0 bases and J by 7 bases, leaving 16 bases between them. From germline, CDR1 is SGHRS and CDR2 YFSETQ. The CDR3 is 15 amino acids.

The CDR3, as DNA: TGTGCCAGCTCCACTGGGCAGCAAGCCAAAAACATTCAGTACTTC. Amino acid sequence: CASSTGQQAKNIQYF. The rearrangement joins TRBV18 to TRBJ2-4; D is uncertain. Trimming took off 6 bases at V and 0 bases at J, with 12 bases between the two ends. This CDR3 region has 15 residues. CDR1 KGHSH and CDR2 LQKENI come from the germline V gene.

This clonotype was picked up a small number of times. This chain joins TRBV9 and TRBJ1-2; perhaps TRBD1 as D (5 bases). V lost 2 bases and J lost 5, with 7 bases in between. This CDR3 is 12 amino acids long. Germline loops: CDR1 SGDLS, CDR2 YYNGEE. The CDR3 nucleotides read TGTGCCAGCAGCGTCCCAGGGTATGGCTACACCTTC. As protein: CASSVPGYGYTF.

The CDR3 DNA reads TGTGCCAGCAGCTTCGACATCACTGGAAACACCATATATTTT. Its protein product is CASSFDITGNTIYF. The chain employs TRBV5-6 and TRBJ1-3; D is unresolved. Trimming cost V 2 bases and J 2 bases, with 8 bases left between them. CDR3 length: 14 amino acids. CDR1 and CDR2 (germline): SGHDT, YYEEEE.

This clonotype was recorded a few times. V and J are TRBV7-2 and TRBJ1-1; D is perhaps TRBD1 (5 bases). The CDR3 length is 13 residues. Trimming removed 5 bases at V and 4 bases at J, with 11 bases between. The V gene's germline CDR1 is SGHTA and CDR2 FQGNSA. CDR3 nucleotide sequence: TGTGCCAGCAGCGCCTCCCAGGGCACTGAAGCTTTCTTT. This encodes CASSASQGTEAFF.

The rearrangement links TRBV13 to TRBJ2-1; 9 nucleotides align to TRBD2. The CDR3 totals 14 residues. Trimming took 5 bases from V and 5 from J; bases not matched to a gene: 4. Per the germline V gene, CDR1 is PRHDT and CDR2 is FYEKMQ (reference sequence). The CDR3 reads CASSPLAGHNEQFF. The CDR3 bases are TGTGCCAGCAGCCCGCTAGCGGGGCACAATGAGCAGTTCTTC.

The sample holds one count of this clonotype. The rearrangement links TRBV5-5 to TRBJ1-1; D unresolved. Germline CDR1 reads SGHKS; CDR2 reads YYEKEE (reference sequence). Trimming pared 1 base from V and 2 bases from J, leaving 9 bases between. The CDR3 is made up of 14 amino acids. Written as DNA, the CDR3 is TGTGCCAGCAGCTTGTTTCAGTTAAACACTGAAGCTTTCTTT. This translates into CASSLFQLNTEAFF.

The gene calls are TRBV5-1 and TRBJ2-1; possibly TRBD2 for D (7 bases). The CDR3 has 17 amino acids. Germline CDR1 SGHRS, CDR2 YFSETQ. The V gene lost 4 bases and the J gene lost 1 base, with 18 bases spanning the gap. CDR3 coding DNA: TGCGCCAGCAGCCCCCTGGTGGGGGGGCGATCCTACAATGAGCAGTTCTTC. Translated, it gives CASSPLVGGRSYNEQFF.

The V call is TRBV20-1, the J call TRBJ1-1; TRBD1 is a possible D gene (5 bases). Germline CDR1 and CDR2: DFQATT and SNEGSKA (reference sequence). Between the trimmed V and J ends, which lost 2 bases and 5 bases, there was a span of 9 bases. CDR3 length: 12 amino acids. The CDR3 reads CSARFGGTEAFF. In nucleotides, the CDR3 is TGCAGTGCTAGATTCGGGGGAACTGAAGCTTTCTTT.

The CDR3 reads CASSLGRRDTEAFF. The CDR3 DNA is TGCGCCAGCAGCTTGGGTCGTAGAGACACTGAAGCTTTCTTT. This rearrangement joins TRBV5-1 to TRBJ1-1; D is uncertain. V lost 0 bases, J lost 3 bases, and 9 bases lay in between. The CDR3 is 14 residues long. Germline lookup yields CDR1 SGHRS and CDR2 YFSETQ. Supplemented by reference TRBV5-1 and TRBJ1-1, the full variable domain reads KAGVTQTPRYLIKTRGQQVTLSCSPISGHRSVSWYQQTPGQGLQFLFEYFSETQRNKGNFPGRFSGRQFSNSRSEMNVSTLELGDSALYLCASSLGRRDTEAFFGQGTRLTVV.

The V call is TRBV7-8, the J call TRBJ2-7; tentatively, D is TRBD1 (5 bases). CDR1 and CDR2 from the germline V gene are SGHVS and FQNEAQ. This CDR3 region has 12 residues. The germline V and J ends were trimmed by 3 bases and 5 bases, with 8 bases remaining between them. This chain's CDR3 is CASSFQGHEQYF. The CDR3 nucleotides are TGTGCCAGCAGCTTCCAGGGCCACGAGCAGTACTTC.